This T cell receptor (beta chain) appears in the sequencing data of a study of blood T cell repertoires in COVID-19. For the study at large: COVID-19 samples, acute and convalescent, were from the United States, Italy and Spain. PBMCs, B-cell-depleted T cells, or T cells were the source of the cDNA or gDNA that made up the material.

This clone showed up just once. Authors' data handling: Using reference gene primer amplification, nucleated cell counts were estimated. Repertoires were generated with immunoSEQ multiplex PCR, while TCRdb's copy carries only in-frame clones and drops some. D and trimming were read from the DNA, whereas the V and J calls and clone size are those reported in that table. The sample has some 45,000 clones; about 90% are singletons. With V trimmed by 3 bases and J by 2 bases, 1 base remained unmatched. Germline CDR1 is SGHNT and CDR2 is YYREEE (reference sequence). This CDR3 has 14 residues. This chain joins TRBV5-4 and TRBJ2-5, with TRBD2 identical over 10 bases. Sequencing input: peripheral blood. This TCR came from a man in his sixties or seventies with active COVID-19. The DNA of the CDR3 is TGTGCCAGCAGCTGGACTAGCGGACAAGAGACCCAGTACTTC. It yields the protein CASSWTSGQETQYF.